This TCR beta chain derives from a study of cytomegalovirus exposure and HLA in healthy donors. Overall study context: Around 85 million unique TCR sequences came from HLA-typed donors in an early release.

With regard to this clone: The target antigen is unknown.

Points from the study as a whole: Some public TCRs appeared in many individuals, while most sequences were rare. Further analysis, carried out later, found HLA-associated TCR beta chains more clonally expanded than equally common other chains. Researchers left out some V segments, among them TRBV6-2 and TRBV6-3, as indistinguishable.

With 60 Vbeta and 13 Jbeta primers, the PCR was carried out. The data were produced by immunoSEQ multiplex PCR, yet TCRdb's version contains in-frame clones alone and is incomplete. The sample holds about 200,000 clones, 70% to 80% seen once. J gave up 6 bases and V 1 base, and 5 bases lay outside the gene matches. The CDR3 runs to 15 residues. CDR1 SGHTA and CDR2 FQGTGA come from the germline V gene. The sequencing input was PBMCs. The rearrangement uses TRBV7-3 and TRBJ2-3, with 9 bases lining up with TRBD2. The clonotype originates from a male donor in good health and CMV-seropositive. The CDR3 region has the DNA TGTGCCAGCAGCTTAAAAACTAGCGGGCCCGATACGCAGTATTTT. Translation: CASSLKTSGPDTQYF.